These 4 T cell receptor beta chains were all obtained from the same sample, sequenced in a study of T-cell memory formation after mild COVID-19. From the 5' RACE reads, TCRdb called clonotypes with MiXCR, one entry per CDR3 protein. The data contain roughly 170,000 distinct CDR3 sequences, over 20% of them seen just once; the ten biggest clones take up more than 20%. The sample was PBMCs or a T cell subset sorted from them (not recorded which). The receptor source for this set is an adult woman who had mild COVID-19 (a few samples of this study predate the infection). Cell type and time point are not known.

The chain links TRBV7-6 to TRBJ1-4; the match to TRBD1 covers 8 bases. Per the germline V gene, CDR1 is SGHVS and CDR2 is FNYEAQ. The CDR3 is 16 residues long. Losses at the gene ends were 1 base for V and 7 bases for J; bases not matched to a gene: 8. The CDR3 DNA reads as TGTGCCAGCAGCTTAGGAAGGGGACAGGCACGTGAAAAACTGTTTTTT. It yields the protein CASSLGRGQAREKLFF.

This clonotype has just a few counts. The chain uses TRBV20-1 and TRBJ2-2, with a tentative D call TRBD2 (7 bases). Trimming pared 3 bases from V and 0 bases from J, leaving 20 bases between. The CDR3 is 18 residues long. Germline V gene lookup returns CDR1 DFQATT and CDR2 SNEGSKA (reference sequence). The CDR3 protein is CSASPPRGGSANTGELFF. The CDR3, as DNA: TGCAGTGCTAGCCCCCCGAGGGGGGGCAGCGCGAACACCGGGGAGCTGTTTTTT.

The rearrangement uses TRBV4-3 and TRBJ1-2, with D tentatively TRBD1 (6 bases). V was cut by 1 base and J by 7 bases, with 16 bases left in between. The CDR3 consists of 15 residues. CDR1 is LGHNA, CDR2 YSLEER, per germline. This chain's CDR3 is CASSQVQGWAAGYTF. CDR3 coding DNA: TGCGCCAGCAGCCAAGTACAGGGTTGGGCGGCTGGCTACACCTTC.

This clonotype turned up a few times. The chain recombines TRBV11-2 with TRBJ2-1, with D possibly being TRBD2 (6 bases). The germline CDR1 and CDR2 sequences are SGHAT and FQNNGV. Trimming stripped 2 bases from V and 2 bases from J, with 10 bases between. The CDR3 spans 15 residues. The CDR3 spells CASSLTGEAYNEQFF. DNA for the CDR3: TGTGCCAGCAGCTTAACGGGAGAAGCCTACAATGAGCAGTTCTTC.